This T cell receptor beta chain was found in a study of T cell changes during pregnancy in multiple sclerosis. TCRdb's table, derived via immunoSEQ multiplex PCR, lists solely in-frame clones and lacks some. The sample lists some 100,000 clones, 94% occurring once. The origin of this receptor is a female donor with multiple sclerosis, enrolled in a pregnancy study. Specimen: peripheral blood, collected before pregnancy.

CDR3 region: CASSPQVGSNTEAFF. CDR3 coding DNA: TGCGCCAGCAGCCCCCAGGTTGGCTCGAACACTGAAGCTTTCTTT. The rearrangement links TRBV5-1 to TRBJ1-1, with unresolved D. CDR3 length: 15 residues. V was pared by 4 bases and J by 1 base, with 14 bases between. Germline V CDR1 and CDR2: SGHRS, YFSETQ.